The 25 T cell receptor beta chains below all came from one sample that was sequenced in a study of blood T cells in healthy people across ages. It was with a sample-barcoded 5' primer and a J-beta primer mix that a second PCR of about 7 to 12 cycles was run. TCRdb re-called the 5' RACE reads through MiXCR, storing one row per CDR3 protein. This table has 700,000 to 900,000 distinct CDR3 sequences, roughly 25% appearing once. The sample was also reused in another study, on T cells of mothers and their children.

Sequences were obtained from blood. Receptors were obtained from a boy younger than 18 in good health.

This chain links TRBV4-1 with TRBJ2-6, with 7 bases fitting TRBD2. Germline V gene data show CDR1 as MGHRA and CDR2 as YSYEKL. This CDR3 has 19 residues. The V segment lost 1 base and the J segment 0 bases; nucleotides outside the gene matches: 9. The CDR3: CASSQGGAGSHSGANVLTF. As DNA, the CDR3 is TGCGCCAGCAGCCAAGGGGGAGCGGGGTCACACTCTGGGGCCAACGTCCTGACTTTC.

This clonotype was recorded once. The CDR3 reads CASSHSGTGQPQHF. The CDR3, as DNA: TGTGCCAGCAGCCACTCCGGGACAGGTCAGCCCCAGCATTTT. This chain connects TRBV3-1 to TRBJ1-5; 8 bases fit TRBD1. CDR3 size: 14 residues. From germline, CDR1 is LGHDT and CDR2 YNNKEL (reference sequence). The J segment lost 6 bases and the V segment lost 3 bases, leaving 4 bases of the junction unmatched.

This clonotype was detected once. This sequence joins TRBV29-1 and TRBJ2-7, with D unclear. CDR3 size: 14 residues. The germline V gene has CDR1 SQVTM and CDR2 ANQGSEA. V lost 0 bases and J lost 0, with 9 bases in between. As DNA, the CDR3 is TGCAGCGTTGAAGATCGAACCGGCTCCTACGAGCAGTACTTC. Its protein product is CSVEDRTGSYEQYF.

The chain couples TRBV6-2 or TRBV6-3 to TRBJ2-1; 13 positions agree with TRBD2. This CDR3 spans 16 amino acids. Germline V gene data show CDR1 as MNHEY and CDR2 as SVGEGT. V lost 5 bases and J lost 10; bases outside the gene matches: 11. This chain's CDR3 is CASSPSGLAGAWEQFF. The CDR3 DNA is TGTGCCAGCAGTCCCTCCGGACTAGCGGGGGCCTGGGAGCAGTTCTTC.

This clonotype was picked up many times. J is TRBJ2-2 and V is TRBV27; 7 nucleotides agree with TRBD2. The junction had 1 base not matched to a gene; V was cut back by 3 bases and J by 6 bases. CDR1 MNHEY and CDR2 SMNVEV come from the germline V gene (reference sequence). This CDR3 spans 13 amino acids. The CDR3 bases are TGTGCCAGCAGTTTCACTAGCGCCGGGGAGCTGTTTTTT. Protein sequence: CASSFTSAGELFF.

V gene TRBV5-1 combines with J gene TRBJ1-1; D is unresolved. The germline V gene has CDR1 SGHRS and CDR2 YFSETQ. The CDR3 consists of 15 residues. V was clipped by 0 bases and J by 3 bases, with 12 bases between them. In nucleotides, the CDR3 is TGCGCCAGCAGCTTGGGGGCGGCTTTGGACACTGAAGCTTTCTTT. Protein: CASSLGAALDTEAFF.

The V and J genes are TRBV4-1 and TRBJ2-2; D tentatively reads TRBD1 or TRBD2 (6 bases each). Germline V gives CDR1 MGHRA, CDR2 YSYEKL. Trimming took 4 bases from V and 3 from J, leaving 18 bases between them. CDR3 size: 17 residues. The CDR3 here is CASSPVGGGDYTGELFF. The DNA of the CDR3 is TGCGCCAGCAGCCCAGTTGGGGGCGGGGATTACACCGGGGAGCTGTTTTTT.

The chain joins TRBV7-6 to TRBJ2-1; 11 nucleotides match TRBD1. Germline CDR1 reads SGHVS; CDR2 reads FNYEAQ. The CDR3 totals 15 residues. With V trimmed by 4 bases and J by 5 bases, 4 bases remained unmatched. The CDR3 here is CASSSRDRGNNEQFF. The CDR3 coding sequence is TGTGCCAGCAGCTCACGGGACAGGGGGAACAATGAGCAGTTCTTC. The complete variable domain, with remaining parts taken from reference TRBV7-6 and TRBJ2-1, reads GAGVSQSPRYKVTKRGQDVALRCDPISGHVSLYWYRQALGQGPEFLTYFNYEAQQDKSGLPNDRFSAERPEGSISTLTIQRTEQRDSAMYRCASSSRDRGNNEQFFGPGTRLTVL.

CDR3 nucleotides: TGCGCCAGCAGTCTCCTCGGGGCTAACACAGATACGCAGTATTTT. It yields the protein CASSLLGANTDTQYF. This chain uses TRBV5-1 with TRBJ2-3; D tentatively reads TRBD1 or TRBD2 (5 bases each). The CDR3 totals 15 residues. Germline assignment: CDR1 SGHRS and CDR2 YFSETQ. With 5 bases removed from V and 2 bases from J, the gap between germline ends came to 15 bases.

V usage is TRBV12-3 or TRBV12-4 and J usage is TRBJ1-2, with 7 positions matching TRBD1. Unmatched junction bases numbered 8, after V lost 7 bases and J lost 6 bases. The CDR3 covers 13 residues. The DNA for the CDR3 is TGTGCCAGCACCCCGGACAGGTTTCATGGCTACACCTTC. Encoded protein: CASTPDRFHGYTF.

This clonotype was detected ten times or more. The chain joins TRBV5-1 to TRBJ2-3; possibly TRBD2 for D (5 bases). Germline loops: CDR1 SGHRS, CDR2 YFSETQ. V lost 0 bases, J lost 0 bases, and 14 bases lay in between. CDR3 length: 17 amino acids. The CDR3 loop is CASSLEPSSSSTDTQYF. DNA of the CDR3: TGCGCCAGCAGCTTGGAGCCTAGCTCCTCAAGCACAGATACGCAGTATTTT.

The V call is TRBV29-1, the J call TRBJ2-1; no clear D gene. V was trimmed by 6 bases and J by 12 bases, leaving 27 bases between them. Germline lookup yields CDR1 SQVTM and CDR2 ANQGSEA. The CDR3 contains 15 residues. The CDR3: CSVTTRSDPRYGQFF. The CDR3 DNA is TGCAGCGTGACCACCCGGTCGGACCCCCGATACGGGCAGTTCTTC.

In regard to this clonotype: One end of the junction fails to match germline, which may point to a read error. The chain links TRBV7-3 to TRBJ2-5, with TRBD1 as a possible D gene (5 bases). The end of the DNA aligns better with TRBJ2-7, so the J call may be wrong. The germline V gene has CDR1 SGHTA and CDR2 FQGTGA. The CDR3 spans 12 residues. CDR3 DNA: TGTGCCAGCAGATTAAGGGGTTACGAGCAGTACTTC. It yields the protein CASRLRGYEQYF.

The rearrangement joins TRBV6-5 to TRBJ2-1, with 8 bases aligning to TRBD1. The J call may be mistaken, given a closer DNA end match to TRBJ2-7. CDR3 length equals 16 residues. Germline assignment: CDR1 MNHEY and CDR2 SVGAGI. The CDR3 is CASSYQSGTGYYEQYF. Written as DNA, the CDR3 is TGTGCCAGCAGTTACCAATCCGGGACAGGATACTACGAGCAGTACTTC.

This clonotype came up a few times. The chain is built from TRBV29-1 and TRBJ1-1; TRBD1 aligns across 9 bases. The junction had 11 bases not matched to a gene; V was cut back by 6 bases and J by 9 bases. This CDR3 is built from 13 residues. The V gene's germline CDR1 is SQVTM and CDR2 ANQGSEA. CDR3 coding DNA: TGCAGCGTGGCCGGGACAGGGAAATCCCAAGCTTTCTTT. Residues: CSVAGTGKSQAFF.

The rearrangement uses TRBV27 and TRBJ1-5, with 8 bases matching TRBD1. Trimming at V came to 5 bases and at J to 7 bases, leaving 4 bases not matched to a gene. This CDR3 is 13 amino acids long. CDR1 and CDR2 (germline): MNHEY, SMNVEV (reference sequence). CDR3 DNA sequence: TGTGCCAGCAGTCCGGACAGGGCCCAGCCCCAGCATTTT. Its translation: CASSPDRAQPQHF.

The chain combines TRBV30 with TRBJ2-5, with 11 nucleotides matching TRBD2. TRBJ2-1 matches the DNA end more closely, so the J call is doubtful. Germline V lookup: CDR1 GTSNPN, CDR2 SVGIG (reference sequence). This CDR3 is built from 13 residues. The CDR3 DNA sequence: TGTGCCTCACTAGCGGGAGATAGGAATGAGCAGTTCTTC. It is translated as CASLAGDRNEQFF.

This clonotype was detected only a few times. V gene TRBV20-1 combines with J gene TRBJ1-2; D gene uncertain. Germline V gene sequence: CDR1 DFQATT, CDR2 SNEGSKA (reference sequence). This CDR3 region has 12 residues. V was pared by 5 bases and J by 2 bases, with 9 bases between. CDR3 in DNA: TGCAGTGCTCCCCGTTTAAACTATGGCTACACCTTC. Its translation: CSAPRLNYGYTF.

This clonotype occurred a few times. CDR3 residues: CASSEGTVNEKLFF. In nucleotides, the CDR3 is TGTGCCAGCAGTGAAGGGACAGTCAATGAAAAACTGTTTTTT. The chain is built from TRBV2 and TRBJ1-4; D is possibly TRBD1 (6 bases). CDR3 length: 14 residues. V lost 1 base and J 5 bases, leaving 8 bases between the germline ends. CDR1 is SNHLY and CDR2 is FYNNEI in the germline V gene. The full variable domain, its missing parts supplied by reference TRBV2 and TRBJ1-4, is EPEVTQTPSHQVTQMGQEVILRCVPISNHLYFYWYRQILGQKVEFLVSFYNNEISEKSEIFDDQFSVERPDGSNFTLKIRSTKLEDSAMYFCASSEGTVNEKLFFGSGTQLSVL.

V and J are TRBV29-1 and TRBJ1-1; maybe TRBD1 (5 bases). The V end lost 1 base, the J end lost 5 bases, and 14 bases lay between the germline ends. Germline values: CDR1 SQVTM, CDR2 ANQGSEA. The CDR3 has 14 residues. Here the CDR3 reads CSVEGLRGGTEAFF. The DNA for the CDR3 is TGCAGCGTTGAAGGACTACGGGGGGGAACTGAAGCTTTCTTT.

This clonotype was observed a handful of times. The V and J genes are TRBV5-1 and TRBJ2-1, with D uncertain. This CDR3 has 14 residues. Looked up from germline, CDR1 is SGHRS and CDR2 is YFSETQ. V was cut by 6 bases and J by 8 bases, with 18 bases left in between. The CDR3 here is CASTPGPSNDEQFF. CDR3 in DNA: TGCGCCAGCACCCCGGGTCCCTCCAACGATGAGCAGTTCTTC. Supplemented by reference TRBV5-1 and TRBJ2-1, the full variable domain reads KAGVTQTPRYLIKTRGQQVTLSCSPISGHRSVSWYQQTPGQGLQFLFEYFSETQRNKGNFPGRFSGRQFSNSRSEMNVSTLELGDSALYLCASTPGPSNDEQFFGPGTRLTVL.

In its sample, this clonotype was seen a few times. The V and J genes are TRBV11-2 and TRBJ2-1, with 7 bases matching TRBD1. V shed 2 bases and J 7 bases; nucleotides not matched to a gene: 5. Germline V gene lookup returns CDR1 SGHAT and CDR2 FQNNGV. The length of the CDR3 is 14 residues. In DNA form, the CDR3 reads TGTGCCAGCAGCTTAAGGGACAGCGCAAATGAGCAGTTCTTC. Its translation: CASSLRDSANEQFF.

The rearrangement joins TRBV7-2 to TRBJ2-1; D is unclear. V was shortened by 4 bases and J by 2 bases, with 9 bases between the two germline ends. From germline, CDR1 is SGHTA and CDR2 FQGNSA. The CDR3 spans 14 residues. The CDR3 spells CASSSPGTYNEQFF. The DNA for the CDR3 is TGTGCCAGCAGCTCACCAGGTACCTACAATGAGCAGTTCTTC.

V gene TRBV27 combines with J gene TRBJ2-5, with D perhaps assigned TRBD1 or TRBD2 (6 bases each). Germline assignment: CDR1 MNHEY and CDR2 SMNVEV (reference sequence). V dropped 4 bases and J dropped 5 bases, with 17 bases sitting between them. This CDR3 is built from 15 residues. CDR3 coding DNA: TGTGCCAGCAGTTCAACGACTAGGAGGGGGGAGACCCAGTACTTC. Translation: CASSSTTRRGETQYF.

The CDR3, as DNA: TGTGCCAGCGGGGGCCCCTACGAGCAGTACTTC. Translated: CASGGPYEQYF. The chain joins TRBV6-5 to TRBJ2-5; D is perhaps TRBD1 (6 bases). The J call may be faulty, since TRBJ2-7 better matches the DNA end. The germline CDR1 and CDR2 sequences are MNHEY and SVGAGI. The CDR3 loop spans 11 amino acids.